This T cell receptor (beta chain) came from a study of tissue T cells after allogeneic stem cell transplantation. Across the study: Pathologist H&E review favored samples with visible lymphocytes for sequencing among multiple samples.

Unmatched junction bases numbered 5, after V lost 7 bases and J lost 6 bases. Germline V CDR1 and CDR2: LNHDA, SQIVND (reference sequence). The CDR3 is 13 amino acids. In this sample, this clone turned up once. The antigen remains unidentified. Findings and limits, study-wide: TCR repertoires tracked anatomic similarity, regardless of disease or transplant status. In patients and mice, blood and spleen missed much of tissue repertoire. Some tissue clones might be persisting host cells; their alloreactivity or antigen specificity was not determined.

The protocol was immunoSEQ multiplex PCR, while the TCRdb copy is restricted to in-frame clones and leaves out a portion. The sample carries several thousand clones, around 70% recorded once. The chain combines TRBV19 with TRBJ2-2, with 7 nucleotides matching TRBD2. The source of this sequence is a woman aged 18 to 49 with breast cancer. The sample was tissue from the rectum, taken at autopsy. The CDR3 reads CASKQAGSGELFF. CDR3 DNA: TGTGCCAGTAAACAAGCGGGGTCCGGGGAGCTGTTTTTT.